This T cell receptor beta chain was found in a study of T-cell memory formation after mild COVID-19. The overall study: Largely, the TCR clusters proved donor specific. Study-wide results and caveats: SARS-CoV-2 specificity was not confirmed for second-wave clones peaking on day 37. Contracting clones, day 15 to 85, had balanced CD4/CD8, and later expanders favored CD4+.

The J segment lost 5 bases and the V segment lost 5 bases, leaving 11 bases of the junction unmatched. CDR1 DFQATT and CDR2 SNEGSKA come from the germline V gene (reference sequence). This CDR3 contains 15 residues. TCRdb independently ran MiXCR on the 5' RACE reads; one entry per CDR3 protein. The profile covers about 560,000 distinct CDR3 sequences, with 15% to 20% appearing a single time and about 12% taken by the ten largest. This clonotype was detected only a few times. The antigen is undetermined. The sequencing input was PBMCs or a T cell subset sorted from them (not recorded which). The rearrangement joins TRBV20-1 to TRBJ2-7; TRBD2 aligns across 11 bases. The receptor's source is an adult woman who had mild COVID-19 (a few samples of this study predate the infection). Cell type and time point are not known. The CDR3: CSAASLAGVLHEQYF. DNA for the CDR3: TGCAGTGCTGCCTCACTAGCGGGAGTACTCCACGAGCAGTACTTC.